Following are 21 T cell receptor beta chains from one sample sequenced in a study of blood T cell repertoires in COVID-19. The method was immunoSEQ multiplex PCR; TCRdb's version includes in-frame clones alone and lacks a portion of them. The data show some 170,000 clones, with almost 80% seen just once and around a sixth held by the top ten. What was sequenced was PBMCs or T cells enriched from blood (not recorded which). The receptors here all came from a woman aged 45-65 years who had recovered from COVID-19.

The V and J genes are TRBV7-9 and TRBJ2-2, with 7 bases matching TRBD2. The junction had 6 bases not matched to a gene; V was cut back by 1 base and J by 1 base. The germline CDR1 and CDR2 sequences are SEHNR and FQNEAQ (reference sequence). The CDR3 loop spans 17 amino acids. CDR3 region: CASSLGAGVGNTGELFF. In nucleotides, the CDR3 is TGTGCCAGCAGCTTAGGGGCGGGAGTTGGGAACACCGGGGAGCTGTTTTTT.

The chain combines TRBV19 with TRBJ2-1; 11 nucleotides match TRBD2. Trimming took 5 bases from V and 7 from J; bases not matched to a gene: 16. CDR3 size: 18 residues. Germline CDR1 LNHDA, CDR2 SQIVND (reference sequence). The CDR3, as DNA: TGTGCCAGTAGTCTCGACCCAGGGAGACTAGCGGGGATAAATGAGCAGTTCTTC. This sequence encodes CASSLDPGRLAGINEQFF.

A single count supports this clone. The rearrangement links TRBV4-1 to TRBJ2-7; TRBD2 matches 8 bases. In germline, CDR1 is MGHRA, CDR2 YSYEKL. This CDR3 comprises 15 residues. After removal of 2 bases from V and 3 bases from J, the junction contained 6 bases not matched to a gene. CDR3 bases: TGCGCCAGCAGCCAACCCCCGGGGGGGGTCTACGAGCAGTACTTC. This sequence encodes CASSQPPGGVYEQYF.

A single count supports this clone. The J gene is TRBJ2-3, the V gene TRBV18; D uncertain. There are 15 residues in the CDR3. From germline, CDR1 is KGHSH and CDR2 LQKENI. With 3 bases removed from V and 2 bases from J, the gap between germline ends came to 12 bases. This chain's CDR3 is CASSPYGGNTDTQYF. CDR3 coding DNA: TGTGCCAGCTCACCCTATGGCGGTAACACAGATACGCAGTATTTT.

The gene calls are TRBV7-3 and TRBJ2-3, with D perhaps TRBD1 (5 bases). V lost 4 bases, J lost 0 bases, and 11 bases lay in between. Germline-derived CDR1 and CDR2 are SGHTA and FQGTGA. The CDR3 runs 15 residues. The chain's CDR3 is CASSSLGPSTDTQYF. Here the CDR3 DNA reads TGTGCCAGCAGCTCCCTGGGGCCAAGCACAGATACGCAGTATTTT. The full variable domain, rest sourced from reference TRBV7-3 and TRBJ2-3, is GAGVSQTPSNKVTEKGKYVELRCDPISGHTALYWYRQSLGQGPEFLIYFQGTGAADDSGLPNDRFFAVRPEGSVSTLKIQRTERGDSAVYLCASSSLGPSTDTQYFGPGTRLTVL.

The chain joins TRBV6-5 to TRBJ2-7; 8 bases line up with TRBD2. Trimming at V came to 8 bases and at J to 2 bases, leaving 8 bases not matched to a gene. The CDR3 consists of 14 residues. Germline V gene sequence: CDR1 MNHEY, CDR2 SVGAGI. The CDR3 sequence is CASGRAGGTYEQYF. The CDR3 coding sequence is TGTGCCAGCGGGAGGGCGGGAGGTACCTACGAGCAGTACTTC.

This clone was counted only a few times. The CDR3 DNA follows: TGTGCCAGCAGTCCGGGGACTAGCGGGAGAATGGGGGAGCAGTACTTC. This codes for CASSPGTSGRMGEQYF. V usage is TRBV28 and J usage is TRBJ2-7, with TRBD2 matching over 14 bases. Germline trimming cut 5 bases from V and 7 bases from J; bases unmatched to any gene: 10. The CDR3 runs to 16 residues. Germline CDR1 and CDR2: MDHEN and SYDVKM.

The CDR3 DNA reads as TGTGCCAGCAGCTTTGGACTAGCGGGAAGTGGAGGAAATGAGCAGTTCTTC. It codes for CASSFGLAGSGGNEQFF. The chain couples TRBV9 to TRBJ2-1, with 12 bases fitting TRBD2. The V and J ends lost 4 bases and 7 bases, in that order; junction bases with no gene match: 12. CDR3 length equals 17 residues. CDR1 is SGDLS and CDR2 is YYNGEE in the germline V gene.

This clone was seen only once. In nucleotides, the CDR3 is TGCGCCAGCAGCGTTGGACAGGTCCAAGAGACCCAGTACTTC. This codes for CASSVGQVQETQYF. V is TRBV5-1 and J is TRBJ2-5; 7 nucleotides agree with TRBD1. Germline V lookup: CDR1 SGHRS, CDR2 YFSETQ. V was clipped by 4 bases and J by 1 base; unmatched bases: 4. The CDR3 is 14 residues long.

The rearrangement links TRBV15 to TRBJ1-5; a weak D match, TRBD1 (5 bases). The CDR3 contains 15 residues. Trimming cost V 0 bases and J 4 bases, with 10 bases left between them. Germline CDR1 LNHNV, CDR2 YYDKDF (reference sequence). CDR3 coding DNA: TGTGCCACCAGCAGAGATCGGTCAGGGAATCAGCCCCAGCATTTT. It encodes CATSRDRSGNQPQHF.

The rearrangement links TRBV5-4 to TRBJ2-5, with 7 bases fitting TRBD2. This CDR3 spans 18 amino acids. Germline V CDR1 and CDR2: SGHNT, YYREEE (reference sequence). Trimming removed 5 bases from V and 1 base from J; junction bases left unmatched: 17. The CDR3 sequence is CASRSSVTQGTTQETQYF. The CDR3 nucleotides read TGTGCCAGCAGGTCTTCGGTAACTCAAGGGACTACCCAAGAGACCCAGTACTTC.

The V and J genes are TRBV28 and TRBJ2-3, with D possibly matching TRBD1 (5 bases). This CDR3 is built from 15 residues. CDR1 and CDR2 (germline): MDHEN, SYDVKM. Trimming shortened V by 5 bases and J by 0 bases, and 12 bases separated the two germline ends. In nucleotides, the CDR3 is TGTGCCAGCAGTCCATGGGGCCAGAGCACAGATACGCAGTATTTT. Its protein is CASSPWGQSTDTQYF.

This chain uses TRBV5-4 with TRBJ2-1; 8 bases fit TRBD2. Germline assignment: CDR1 SGHNT and CDR2 YYREEE (reference sequence). Trimming took 6 bases from V and 0 from J; bases not matched to a gene: 8. This CDR3 is 16 amino acids long. CDR3 sequence (DNA): TGTGCCAGCACCTCGCCGAGCGGGAGCTCCTACAATGAGCAGTTCTTC. Translation gives CASTSPSGSSYNEQFF. Supplemented by reference TRBV5-4 and TRBJ2-1, the full variable domain reads ETGVTQSPTHLIKTRGQQVTLRCSSQSGHNTVSWYQQALGQGPQFIFQYYREEENGRGNFPPRFSGLQFPNYSSELNVNALELDDSALYLCASTSPSGSSYNEQFFGPGTRLTVL.

The genes are TRBV28 and TRBJ1-1; 9 positions agree with TRBD1. Germline V gene data show CDR1 as MDHEN and CDR2 as SYDVKM. This CDR3 is built from 15 residues. Trimming removed 4 bases from V and 8 bases from J; junction bases left unmatched: 11. This CDR3 is CASSSSPGQGPEAFF. CDR3 sequence (DNA): TGTGCCAGCAGTTCTTCACCGGGACAGGGACCCGAAGCTTTCTTT.

V and J are TRBV11-2 and TRBJ2-7; 8 positions match TRBD2. CDR1 and CDR2 from the germline V gene are SGHAT and FQNNGV. The CDR3 extends over 14 amino acids. V was clipped by 6 bases and J by 2 bases; unmatched bases: 6. The CDR3 protein is CASSITSGTYEQYF. The CDR3 DNA sequence: TGTGCCAGCAGTATAACTAGCGGAACCTACGAGCAGTACTTC.

The chain uses TRBV15 and TRBJ1-2; 7 nucleotides align to TRBD1. In germline, CDR1 is LNHNV, CDR2 YYDKDF (reference sequence). The V and J ends lost 0 bases and 5 bases, in that order; junction bases with no gene match: 3. The CDR3 spans 14 residues. This CDR3 is CATSRDRQGYGYTF. CDR3 bases: TGTGCCACCAGCAGAGACCGACAGGGTTATGGCTACACCTTC.

This clone was counted once. V is TRBV4-1 and J is TRBJ2-1; D unclear. In germline, CDR1 is MGHRA, CDR2 YSYEKL. Trimming took off 5 bases at V and 7 bases at J, with 12 bases between the two ends. The CDR3 is 13 amino acids. CDR3 nucleotide sequence: TGCGCCAGCAGCTCAACCCCCCTAAATGAGCAGTTCTTC. Protein: CASSSTPLNEQFF.

J is TRBJ2-7 and V is TRBV6-2 or TRBV6-3; 9 positions match TRBD2. Germline V gene lookup returns CDR1 MNHEY and CDR2 SVGEGT. This CDR3 spans 14 amino acids. After removal of 5 bases from V and 4 bases from J, the junction contained 6 bases not matched to a gene. Here the CDR3 DNA reads TGTGCCAGCAGTAGGGCTAGCGGGACGTACGAGCAGTACTTC. Translation gives CASSRASGTYEQYF.

This clone has more than one count but fewer than ten. The chain links TRBV10-3 to TRBJ1-1; no clear D gene. The germline V gene has CDR1 ENHRY and CDR2 SYGVKD. The ends were cut back, 2 bases at V and 3 bases at J, with 13 bases in the middle. This CDR3 comprises 15 residues. The CDR3 protein is CAISEQVGWDTEAFF. Written as DNA, the CDR3 is TGTGCCATCAGTGAGCAAGTGGGCTGGGACACTGAAGCTTTCTTT.

The chain has TRBV30 and TRBJ1-2, with a possible D match to TRBD1 (6 bases). The CDR3 runs 13 residues. CDR1 GTSNPN and CDR2 SVGIG come from the germline V gene (reference sequence). Deletions cut 3 bases from V and 3 bases from J, with 11 bases between. CDR3 region: CAWRTGIYYGYTF. DNA of the CDR3: TGTGCCTGGAGGACAGGTATATACTATGGCTACACCTTC.

The chain recombines TRBV7-8 with TRBJ2-7; D is perhaps TRBD2 (6 bases). Germline CDR1 is SGHVS and CDR2 is FQNEAQ. This CDR3 has 18 residues. Trimming left V 1 base short and J 3 bases short, with 22 bases between. The CDR3 nucleotides are TGTGCCAGCAGCTTAGTTGGGAACGGGGTCTCGGGGGACTACGAGCAGTACTTC. Its translation is CASSLVGNGVSGDYEQYF.